Each of the 7 T cell receptor beta chains below was sequenced from the same sample in a study of blood T cell repertoires in COVID-19. The table came from immunoSEQ multiplex PCR; TCRdb's copy has only in-frame clones and leaves some out. There are about 190,000 clones in the sample; around 76% occur only once, and about 15% lies in the top ten. The sequencing sample was made of PBMCs or T cells enriched from blood (not recorded which). These receptors were obtained from a woman aged 45 to 65 with acute COVID-19.

The chain couples TRBV9 to TRBJ1-1; TRBD1 aligns across 11 bases. Germline V gene lookup returns CDR1 SGDLS and CDR2 YYNGEE. The V and J ends lost 4 bases and 4 bases, in that order; junction bases with no gene match: 12. The CDR3 loop spans 17 amino acids. The CDR3, as DNA: TGTGCCAGCAGCCCAGGGGTGGGACAGGGGGACGCCACTGAAGCTTTCTTT. Translating gives CASSPGVGQGDATEAFF.

CDR3 protein: CASSAGGFEELFF. The DNA for the CDR3 is TGTGCCAGCAGCGCTGGGGGGTTTGAGGAGCTGTTTTTT. V and J are TRBV11-2 and TRBJ2-2; D perhaps matches TRBD2 (6 bases). Germline lookup yields CDR1 SGHAT and CDR2 FQNNGV. V lost 5 bases and J 10 bases, leaving 14 bases between the germline ends. This CDR3 is built from 13 residues.

For the CDR3, the DNA is TGCGCCAGCAGCTCCGAAGCGGGGGGCGGCGATGAGCAGTTCTTC. It translates to CASSSEAGGGDEQFF. The V call is TRBV5-1, the J call TRBJ2-1; 9 nucleotides agree with TRBD2. Germline V gene data show CDR1 as SGHRS and CDR2 as YFSETQ. V lost 3 bases to trimming and J lost 8 bases; unmatched junction nucleotides: 9. The CDR3 sequence is 15 residues long.

V is TRBV19 and J is TRBJ1-5; the D gene is possibly TRBD1 (6 bases). The CDR3 is made up of 13 amino acids. Germline CDR1 and CDR2: LNHDA and SQIVND (reference sequence). Trimming cost V 10 bases and J 4 bases, with 14 bases left between them. For the CDR3, the DNA is TGTGCCACTGGTCAACAGGGAAATCAGCCCCAGCATTTT. This encodes CATGQQGNQPQHF.

This chain uses TRBV5-1 with TRBJ1-3; D gene uncertain. The V end lost 0 bases, the J end lost 1 base, and 11 bases lay between the germline ends. The CDR3 length is 16 residues. The germline gives CDR1 SGHRS, CDR2 YFSETQ. In nucleotides, the CDR3 is TGCGCCAGCAGCTTGGCCCAGAACCCATCTGGAAACACCATATATTTT. It encodes CASSLAQNPSGNTIYF.

The chain carries TRBV19 and TRBJ1-2; 8 bases agree with TRBD1. V trimming: 5 bases; J trimming: 4 bases; junction bases outside the gene matches: 9. This CDR3 spans 15 amino acids. Germline assignment: CDR1 LNHDA and CDR2 SQIVND (reference sequence). The CDR3 bases are TGTGCCAGTAGTTACGGACAGGGTGTTACCTATGGCTACACCTTC. Translated, it gives CASSYGQGVTYGYTF.

The rearrangement uses TRBV14 and TRBJ1-4; TRBD1 agrees at 7 bases. Germline V lookup: CDR1 SGHDN, CDR2 FVKESK. CDR3 length: 12 residues. The V and J ends lost 5 bases and 10 bases, in that order; junction bases with no gene match: 4. CDR3 region: CASSSQGGKLFF. As DNA, the CDR3 is TGTGCCAGCAGCTCTCAGGGGGGAAAACTGTTTTTT. Complete variable domain (other parts from reference TRBV14 and TRBJ1-4): EAGVTQFPSHSVIEKGQTVTLRCDPISGHDNLYWYRRVMGKEIKFLLHFVKESKQDESGMPNNRFLAERTGGTYSTLKVQPAELEDSGVYFCASSSQGGKLFFGSGTQLSVL.